The next 21 T cell receptor beta chains were all read from a single sample in a study of T cells in Graves' hyperthyroidism and ophthalmopathy. Amplified TCR beta CDR3 regions derived from RNA transcripts. The study used the HTBI primer set for a first-round RT-PCR of the TCR CDR3. TCRdb called the multiplex PCR reads again in MiXCR, with one record for every CDR3 protein. The repertoire includes approximately 590,000 distinct CDR3 sequences, approximately 14% of them detected once, and 7.3% sits in the top ten. Sequenced sample: blood. The receptors were gathered from a woman aged 25 to 39 with Graves' hyperthyroidism.

This clonotype was seen ten or more times. The chain recombines TRBV12-3 or TRBV12-4 with TRBJ2-7; unclear D gene. There are 17 residues in the CDR3. Trimming pared 2 bases from V and 0 bases from J, leaving 17 bases between. The CDR3 region is CASSLSNLGRSSYEQYF. The CDR3 DNA reads as TGTGCCAGCAGTTTAAGTAATCTCGGTCGGAGCTCCTACGAGCAGTACTTC.

V usage is TRBV20-1 and J usage is TRBJ2-7; D possibly uses TRBD1 or TRBD2 (5 bases each). This CDR3 region has 15 residues. The germline gives CDR1 DFQATT, CDR2 SNEGSKA (reference sequence). The V end was cut by 0 bases, the J end by 4 bases, with 16 bases between. This CDR3 reads CSARDFGTSIYEQYF. The CDR3 DNA follows: TGCAGTGCTAGAGATTTCGGGACGTCGATATACGAGCAGTACTTC.

This clonotype was counted at least ten times. This rearrangement joins TRBV7-2 to TRBJ2-7; 7 bases are shared with TRBD2. V was pared by 5 bases and J by 5 bases, with 9 bases of the junction left unmatched. Germline CDR1 reads SGHTA; CDR2 reads FQGNSA. This CDR3 region has 14 residues. The CDR3 is CASSPGTIYDEQYF. In nucleotides, the CDR3 is TGTGCCAGCAGCCCCGGGACTATCTACGACGAGCAGTACTTC.

This clonotype was detected ten times or more. The genes are TRBV5-6 and TRBJ2-5, with TRBD1 identical over 9 bases. There are 18 residues in the CDR3. Germline-derived CDR1 and CDR2 are SGHDT and YYEEEE. V trimming: 2 bases; J trimming: 4 bases; junction bases outside the gene matches: 15. The CDR3 here is CASSLHGAGTGKRETQYF. The DNA for the CDR3 is TGTGCCAGCAGCTTACACGGCGCCGGGACAGGGAAAAGAGAGACCCAGTACTTC.

This clonotype was seen at least ten times. The chain is built from TRBV2 and TRBJ2-1; 10 bases align to TRBD2. In germline, CDR1 is SNHLY, CDR2 FYNNEI. V dropped 5 bases and J dropped 11; count of bases not matched to a gene: 12. This CDR3 contains 15 residues. The CDR3 DNA reads as TGTGCCAGCAGTTTTCTAGCGGGAGATCGGTATAAGCAGTTCTTC. This translates into CASSFLAGDRYKQFF.

For this clonotype: A clone one base away is much larger, so this may be a read error. CDR3 region: CASSWVAGEGTQYF. The CDR3 DNA is TGTGCCAGCAGCTGGGTAGCGGGAGAAGGTACGCAGTATTTT. The chain carries TRBV7-3 and TRBJ2-3; 9 bases align to TRBD2. V lost 4 bases to trimming and J lost 8 bases; unmatched junction nucleotides: 7. The germline V gene has CDR1 SGHTA and CDR2 FQGTGA. CDR3 length: 14 amino acids.

This clonotype was counted between two and nine times. V is TRBV19 and J is TRBJ2-1, with 7 bases aligning to TRBD2. Germline V gene data show CDR1 as LNHDA and CDR2 as SQIVND (reference sequence). This CDR3 contains 13 residues. V lost 4 bases and J lost 8; bases outside the gene matches: 5. CDR3 in amino acids: CASSNAGAYEQFF. CDR3 in DNA: TGTGCCAGTAGTAATGCGGGAGCTTATGAGCAGTTCTTC. The variable domain in full, with the rest retrieved from reference TRBV19 and TRBJ2-1, is DGGITQSPKYLFRKEGQNVTLSCEQNLNHDAMYWYRQDPGQGLRLIYYSQIVNDFQKGDIAEGYSVSREKKESFPLTVTSAQKNPTAFYLCASSNAGAYEQFFGPGTRLTVL.

As for this clonotype: This CDR3 fails to terminate in the conserved phenylalanine or tryptophan, so it likely reflects a read error. The chain links TRBV29-1 to TRBJ2-4; tentative D call: TRBD2 (6 bases). Germline lookup yields CDR1 SQVTM and CDR2 ANQGSEA. The CDR3 has 15 residues. V was shortened by 4 bases and J by 0 bases, with 13 bases between the two germline ends. DNA of the CDR3: TGCAGCGTTGGCGGAGCGGGCCTAGCCAAAAACATTCAGTACCTC. This sequence encodes CSVGGAGLAKNIQYL.

This clonotype turned up a few times. The chain employs TRBV7-2 and TRBJ1-2, with D perhaps matching TRBD1 (6 bases). Trimming shortened V by 5 bases and J by 5 bases, and 21 bases separated the two germline ends. The V gene's germline CDR1 is SGHTA and CDR2 FQGNSA. The CDR3 runs to 16 residues. DNA for the CDR3: TGTGCCAGCAGCGCCCAGTGGGGGGGCGCTGGATATGGCTACACCTTC. This encodes CASSAQWGGAGYGYTF.

This clonotype was seen many times. This sequence joins TRBV7-2 and TRBJ2-7, with 9 bases lining up with TRBD2. Trimming took 7 bases from V and 6 from J; bases not matched to a gene: 10. The V gene's germline CDR1 is SGHTA and CDR2 FQGNSA. This CDR3 region has 14 residues. This CDR3 is CASNVRASGVEQYF. The CDR3 DNA reads as TGTGCCAGCAACGTTCGGGCTAGCGGGGTCGAGCAGTACTTC. The full variable domain, rest sourced from reference TRBV7-2 and TRBJ2-7, is GAGVSQSPSNKVTEKGKDVELRCDPISGHTALYWYRQSLGQGLEFLIYFQGNSAPDKSGLPSDRFSAERTGGSVSTLTIQRTQQEDSAVYLCASNVRASGVEQYFGPGTRLTVT.

This clonotype has a count of ten or more. V is TRBV7-2 and J is TRBJ2-7; 10 bases match TRBD2. With 9 bases clipped from V and 4 bases from J, the junction kept 9 bases outside the gene matches. Germline-derived CDR1 and CDR2 are SGHTA and FQGNSA. The CDR3 contains 14 residues. CDR3: CASRASGSRYEQYF. The CDR3 DNA reads as TGTGCCAGTAGAGCTAGCGGGAGTCGATACGAGCAGTACTTC.

This clonotype was seen ten or more times. The chain recombines TRBV11-2 with TRBJ2-7, with D possibly matching TRBD2 (5 bases). The CDR3 runs to 14 residues. The V and J ends lost 0 bases and 3 bases respectively, with 9 bases between them. The V gene's germline CDR1 is SGHAT and CDR2 FQNNGV. The CDR3 region is CASSLDRGYYEQYF. The CDR3 bases are TGTGCCAGCAGCTTAGATCGCGGGTACTACGAGCAGTACTTC.

The sample holds many counts of this clonotype. V is TRBV6-1 and J is TRBJ1-1; 8 bases fit TRBD1. After removal of 5 bases from V and 6 bases from J, the junction contained 8 bases not matched to a gene. The germline gives CDR1 MNHNS, CDR2 SASEGT. The CDR3 contains 14 residues. The CDR3 is CASSPGQGVPEAFF. In DNA form, the CDR3 reads TGTGCCAGCAGTCCCGGACAGGGAGTCCCTGAAGCTTTCTTT.

V gene TRBV19 combines with J gene TRBJ1-3, with TRBD1 as a possible D gene (5 bases). Germline V gives CDR1 LNHDA, CDR2 SQIVND (reference sequence). This CDR3 is built from 13 residues. Trimming pared 6 bases from V and 4 bases from J, leaving 10 bases between. CDR3 amino acids: CASRRTPGNTIYF. CDR3 bases: TGTGCCAGTAGGCGGACACCGGGAAACACCATATATTTT.

The table lists this clonotype with many counts. The rearrangement joins TRBV12-3 or TRBV12-4 to TRBJ2-3; 7 bases align to TRBD2. V was pared by 6 bases and J by 1 base, with 7 bases of the junction left unmatched. The CDR3 spans 15 residues. CDR3 sequence: CASRPLAVRTDTQYF. CDR3 sequence (DNA): TGTGCCAGCAGACCTCTAGCGGTGCGCACAGATACGCAGTATTTT.

The sample holds many counts of this clonotype. The chain recombines TRBV28 with TRBJ2-7; 11 bases map to TRBD1. V lost 7 bases to trimming and J lost 4 bases; unmatched junction nucleotides: 12. This CDR3 is built from 16 residues. The germline V gene has CDR1 MDHEN and CDR2 SYDVKM. The CDR3 DNA sequence: TGTGCCAGCACCGTGGGGGTGGGACAGGGGGATTACGAGCAGTACTTC. Protein: CASTVGVGQGDYEQYF.

This clonotype was counted ten times or more. The chain has TRBV5-5 and TRBJ2-2; 9 bases map to TRBD1. The CDR3 covers 14 residues. Germline V gene sequence: CDR1 SGHKS, CDR2 YYEKEE (reference sequence). Germline trimming cut 4 bases from V and 6 bases from J; bases unmatched to any gene: 4. CDR3 sequence: CASSRDRVSGELFF. As DNA, the CDR3 is TGTGCCAGCAGCAGGGACAGGGTGTCCGGGGAGCTGTTTTTT.

This clonotype was seen many times. The chain is built from TRBV11-3 and TRBJ1-2, with TRBD1 identical over 9 bases. This CDR3 has 17 residues. Trimming removed 4 bases from V and 1 base from J; junction bases left unmatched: 10. Germline V gene sequence: CDR1 SGHNT, CDR2 YENEEA. The CDR3 reads CASSSTFGTGLNYGYTF. The CDR3 DNA sequence: TGTGCCAGCAGCTCGACGTTCGGGACAGGGCTTAACTATGGCTACACCTTC.

This clonotype was seen only a few times. The rearrangement uses TRBV27 and TRBJ1-4, with D unresolved. Germline CDR1 is MNHEY and CDR2 is SMNVEV (reference sequence). Trimming pared 6 bases from V and 0 bases from J, leaving 5 bases between. The CDR3 loop spans 13 amino acids. Here the CDR3 reads CASRATTNEKLFF. The DNA of the CDR3 is TGTGCCAGCAGGGCCACAACTAATGAAAAACTGTTTTTT. Complete variable domain (other parts from reference TRBV27 and TRBJ1-4): EAQVTQNPRYLITVTGKKLTVTCSQNMNHEYMSWYRQDPGLGLRQIYYSMNVEVTDKGDVPEGYKVSRKEKRNFPLILESPSPNQTSLYFCASRATTNEKLFFGSGTQLSVL.

As regards this clonotype: Given a much more abundant clone one base away, this may be a read error. The rearrangement uses TRBV5-1 and TRBJ2-7; 10 bases map to TRBD2. Trimming took 0 bases from V and 3 from J; bases not matched to a gene: 9. The V gene's germline CDR1 is SGHRS and CDR2 YFSETQ. CDR3 length equals 17 residues. The CDR3 bases are TGCGCCAGCAGCTTGGAAGCGGCTAGCGGGAGTGTCTACGAGCAGTACTTC. Amino acid sequence: CASSLEAASGSVYEQYF.

Points on this clonotype: Just one base apart from a much larger clone, this may be a read error. This CDR3 reads CASSLGGRGNQPQHF. The CDR3 DNA reads as TGTGCCAGCAGCTTAGGCGGCAGGGGCAATCAGCCCCAGCATTTT. The V and J genes are TRBV13 and TRBJ1-5, with a possible D match to TRBD1 (5 bases). This CDR3 contains 15 residues. Germline-derived CDR1 and CDR2 are PRHDT and FYEKMQ (reference sequence). Between the trimmed V and J ends, which lost 0 bases and 2 bases, there was a span of 8 bases.